These T cell receptor beta chains were read from a single sample in a study of T cells in Graves' hyperthyroidism and ophthalmopathy. MiXCR was run by TCRdb on the multiplex PCR reads, yielding one entry per CDR3 protein. Altogether a few hundred thousand distinct CDR3 sequences are present, about 14% being singletons, with the ten largest covering 10% to 15%. Sequences were obtained from blood. The source of these receptors is a woman aged 40 to 55 with Graves' hyperthyroidism that later progressed to Graves' ophthalmopathy. Both conserved end residues are part of each CDR3. The D gene is left open where the match is weak.

d_call	j_call	v_call	cdr3_aa
TRBD2	TRBJ2-1	TRBV7-8	CASSFTKTKTSGAPYNEQFF
-	TRBJ2-5	TRBV10-3	CAISLKAGYIETQYF
-	TRBJ1-1	TRBV5-1	CASSLNAGMNTEAFF
TRBD1	TRBJ2-5	TRBV28	CASSLIEAGGAQETQYF
-	TRBJ2-1	TRBV11-3	CASSLGLIGEQFF
-	TRBJ2-3	TRBV2	CASSPVTGSTDTQYF
-	TRBJ2-7	TRBV27	CASSHSDFYEQYF
-	TRBJ1-4	TRBV3-1	CASSLSVTNEKLFF
TRBD2	TRBJ2-5	TRBV28	CASSDRRLAGFETQYF
TRBD2	TRBJ2-1	TRBV11-1	CASSLDWREGYNEQFF